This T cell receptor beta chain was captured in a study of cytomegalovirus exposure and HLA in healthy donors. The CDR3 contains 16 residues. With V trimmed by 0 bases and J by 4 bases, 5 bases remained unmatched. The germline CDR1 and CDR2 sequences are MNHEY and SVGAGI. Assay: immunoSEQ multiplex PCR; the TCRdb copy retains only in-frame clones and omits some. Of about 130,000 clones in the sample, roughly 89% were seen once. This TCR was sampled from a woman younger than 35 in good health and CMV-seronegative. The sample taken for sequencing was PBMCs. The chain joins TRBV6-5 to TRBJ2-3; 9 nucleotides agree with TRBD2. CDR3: CASSYSGGGAPDTQYF. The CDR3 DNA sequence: TGTGCCAGCAGTTACTCTGGCGGGGGGGCCCCAGATACGCAGTATTTT.